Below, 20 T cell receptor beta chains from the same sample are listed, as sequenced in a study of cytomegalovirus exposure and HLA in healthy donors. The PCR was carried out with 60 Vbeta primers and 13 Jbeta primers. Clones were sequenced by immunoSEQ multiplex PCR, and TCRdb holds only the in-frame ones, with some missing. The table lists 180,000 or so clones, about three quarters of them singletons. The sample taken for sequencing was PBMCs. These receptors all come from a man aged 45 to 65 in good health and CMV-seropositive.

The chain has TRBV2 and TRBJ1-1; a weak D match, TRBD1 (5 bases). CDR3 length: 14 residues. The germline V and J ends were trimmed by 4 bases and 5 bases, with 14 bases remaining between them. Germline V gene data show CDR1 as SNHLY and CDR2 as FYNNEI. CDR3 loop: CASSGAGGRTEAFF. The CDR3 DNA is TGTGCCAGCAGTGGGGCGGGGGGGAGGACTGAAGCTTTCTTT. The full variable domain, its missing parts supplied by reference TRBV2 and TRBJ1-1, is EPEVTQTPSHQVTQMGQEVILRCVPISNHLYFYWYRQILGQKVEFLVSFYNNEISEKSEIFDDQFSVERPDGSNFTLKIRSTKLEDSAMYFCASSGAGGRTEAFFGQGTRLTVV.

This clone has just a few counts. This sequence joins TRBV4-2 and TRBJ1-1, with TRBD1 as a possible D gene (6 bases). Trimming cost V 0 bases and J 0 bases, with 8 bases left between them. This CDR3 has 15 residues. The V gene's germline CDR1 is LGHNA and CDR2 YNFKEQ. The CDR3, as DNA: TGTGCCAGCAGCCAAGAAACAGGGCTGAACACTGAAGCTTTCTTT. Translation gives CASSQETGLNTEAFF.

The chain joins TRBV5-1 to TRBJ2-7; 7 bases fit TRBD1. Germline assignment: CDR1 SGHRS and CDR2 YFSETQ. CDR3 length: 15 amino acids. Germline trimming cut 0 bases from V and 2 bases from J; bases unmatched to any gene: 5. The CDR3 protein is CASSLDLGTAYEQYF. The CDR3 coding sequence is TGCGCCAGCAGCTTGGATCTGGGGACAGCCTACGAGCAGTACTTC.

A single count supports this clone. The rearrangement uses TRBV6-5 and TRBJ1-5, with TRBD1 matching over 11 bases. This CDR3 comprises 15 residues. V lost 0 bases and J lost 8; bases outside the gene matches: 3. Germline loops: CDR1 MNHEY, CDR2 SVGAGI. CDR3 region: CASSYSGTGGKPQHF. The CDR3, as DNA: TGTGCCAGCAGTTACTCTGGGACAGGGGGTAAGCCCCAGCATTTT.

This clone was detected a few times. The chain's CDR3 is CSAGLINIQYF. As DNA, the CDR3 is TGCAGTGCTGGACTGATAAACATTCAGTACTTC. This chain connects TRBV20-1 to TRBJ2-4; TRBD2 is a possible D gene (5 bases). The CDR3 is 11 amino acids. Trimming stripped 5 bases from V and 6 bases from J, with 8 bases between. Germline V gene lookup returns CDR1 DFQATT and CDR2 SNEGSKA (reference sequence).

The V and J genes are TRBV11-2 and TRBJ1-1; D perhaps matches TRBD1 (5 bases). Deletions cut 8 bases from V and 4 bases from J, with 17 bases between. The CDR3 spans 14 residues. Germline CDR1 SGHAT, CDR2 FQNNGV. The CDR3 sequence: CASRDFGVSTEAFF. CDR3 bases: TGTGCCAGCCGGGACTTTGGGGTCTCCACTGAAGCTTTCTTT.

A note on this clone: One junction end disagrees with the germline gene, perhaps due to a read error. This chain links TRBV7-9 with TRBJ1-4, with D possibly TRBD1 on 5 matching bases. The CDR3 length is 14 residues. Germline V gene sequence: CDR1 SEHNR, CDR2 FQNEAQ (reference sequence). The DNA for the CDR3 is TGTTCCAGCAGCCTGACAGACGCACGTGGAAAACTGTTTTTT. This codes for CSSSLTDARGKLFF.

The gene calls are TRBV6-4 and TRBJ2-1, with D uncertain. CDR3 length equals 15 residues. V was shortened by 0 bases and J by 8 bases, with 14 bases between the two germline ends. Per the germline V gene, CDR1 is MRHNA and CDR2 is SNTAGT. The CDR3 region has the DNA TGTGCCAGCAGTGACTCGATGGGCCAGTCCGATGAGCAGTTCTTC. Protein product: CASSDSMGQSDEQFF.

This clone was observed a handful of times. This CDR3 reads CASSLEGAREQYF. In DNA, the CDR3 is TGTGCCAGCAGCTTAGAAGGGGCGCGCGAGCAGTACTTC. The chain carries TRBV7-2 and TRBJ2-7; possibly TRBD1 for D (5 bases). V shed 1 base and J shed 6 bases, with 10 bases lying between them. The CDR3 extends over 13 amino acids. Germline V gene sequence: CDR1 SGHTA, CDR2 FQGNSA.

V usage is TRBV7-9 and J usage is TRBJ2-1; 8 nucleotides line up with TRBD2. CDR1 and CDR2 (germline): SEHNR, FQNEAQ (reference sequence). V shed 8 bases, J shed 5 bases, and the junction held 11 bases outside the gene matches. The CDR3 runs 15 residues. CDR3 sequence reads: CASLRGGATDNEQFF. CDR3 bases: TGTGCCAGCTTACGGGGGGGGGCCACTGACAATGAGCAGTTCTTC. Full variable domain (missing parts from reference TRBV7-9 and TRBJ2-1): DTGVSQNPRHKITKRGQNVTFRCDPISEHNRLYWYRQTLGQGPEFLTYFQNEAQLEKSRLLSDRFSAERPKGSFSTLEIQRTEQGDSAMYLCASLRGGATDNEQFFGPGTRLTVL.

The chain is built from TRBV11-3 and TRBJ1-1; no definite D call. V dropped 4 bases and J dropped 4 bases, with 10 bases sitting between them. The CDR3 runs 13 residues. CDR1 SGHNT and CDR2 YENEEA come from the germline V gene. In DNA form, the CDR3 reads TGTGCCAGCAGCTCCGCCGGGAGCACTGAAGCTTTCTTT. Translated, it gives CASSSAGSTEAFF.

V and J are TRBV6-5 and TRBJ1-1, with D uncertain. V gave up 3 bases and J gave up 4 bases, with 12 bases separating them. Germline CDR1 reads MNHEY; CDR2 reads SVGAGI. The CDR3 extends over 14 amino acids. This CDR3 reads CASSYVTGSTEAFF. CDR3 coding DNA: TGTGCCAGCAGTTATGTCACGGGGAGCACTGAAGCTTTCTTT.

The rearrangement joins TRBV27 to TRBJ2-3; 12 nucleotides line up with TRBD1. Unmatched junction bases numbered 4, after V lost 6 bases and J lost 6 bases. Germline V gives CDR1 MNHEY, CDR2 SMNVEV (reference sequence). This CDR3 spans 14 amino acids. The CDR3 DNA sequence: TGTGCCAGCAGGGGGACAGGGGGCAGCGATACGCAGTATTTT. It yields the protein CASRGTGGSDTQYF.

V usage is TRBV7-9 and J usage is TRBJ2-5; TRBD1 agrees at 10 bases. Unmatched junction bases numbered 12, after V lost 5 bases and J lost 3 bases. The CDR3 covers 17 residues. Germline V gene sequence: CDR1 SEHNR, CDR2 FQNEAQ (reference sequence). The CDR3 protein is CASSHDLWTGGKETQYF. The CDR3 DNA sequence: TGTGCCAGCAGCCATGATTTATGGACAGGGGGGAAAGAGACCCAGTACTTC.

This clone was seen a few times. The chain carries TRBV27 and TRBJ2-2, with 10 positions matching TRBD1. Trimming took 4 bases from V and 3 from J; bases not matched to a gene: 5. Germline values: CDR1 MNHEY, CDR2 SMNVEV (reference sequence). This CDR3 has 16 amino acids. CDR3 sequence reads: CASSSIGQGDTGELFF. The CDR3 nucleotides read TGTGCCAGCAGTTCAATAGGACAGGGGGACACCGGGGAGCTGTTTTTT.

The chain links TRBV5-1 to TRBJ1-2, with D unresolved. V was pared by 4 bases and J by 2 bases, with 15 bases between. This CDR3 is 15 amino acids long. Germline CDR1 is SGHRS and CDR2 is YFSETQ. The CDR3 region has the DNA TGCGCCAGCAGCCCGGAGGGCCCCAGGAACTATGGCTACACCTTC. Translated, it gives CASSPEGPRNYGYTF.

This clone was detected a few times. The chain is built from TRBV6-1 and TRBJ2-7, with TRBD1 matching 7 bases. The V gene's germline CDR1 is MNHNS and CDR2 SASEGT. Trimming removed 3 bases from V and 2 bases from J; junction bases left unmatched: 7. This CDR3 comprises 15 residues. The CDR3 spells CASSDSGTATYEQYV. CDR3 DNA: TGTGCCAGCAGTGACTCCGGGACAGCGACCTACGAGCAGTACGTC.

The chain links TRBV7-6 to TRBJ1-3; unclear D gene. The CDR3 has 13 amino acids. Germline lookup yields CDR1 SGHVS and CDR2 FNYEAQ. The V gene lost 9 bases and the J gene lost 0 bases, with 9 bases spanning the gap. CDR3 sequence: CASAYSSGNTIYF. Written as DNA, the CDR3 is TGTGCCAGTGCCTATTCCTCTGGAAACACCATATATTTT. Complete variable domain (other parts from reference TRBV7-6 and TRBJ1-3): GAGVSQSPRYKVTKRGQDVALRCDPISGHVSLYWYRQALGQGPEFLTYFNYEAQQDKSGLPNDRFSAERPEGSISTLTIQRTEQRDSAMYRCASAYSSGNTIYFGEGSWLTVV.

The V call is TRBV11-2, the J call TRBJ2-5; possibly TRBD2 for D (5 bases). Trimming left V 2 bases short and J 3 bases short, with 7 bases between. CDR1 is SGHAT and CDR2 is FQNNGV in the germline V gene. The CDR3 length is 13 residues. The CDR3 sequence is CASSLTGKETQYF. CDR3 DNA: TGTGCCAGCAGCTTAACGGGGAAAGAGACCCAGTACTTC.

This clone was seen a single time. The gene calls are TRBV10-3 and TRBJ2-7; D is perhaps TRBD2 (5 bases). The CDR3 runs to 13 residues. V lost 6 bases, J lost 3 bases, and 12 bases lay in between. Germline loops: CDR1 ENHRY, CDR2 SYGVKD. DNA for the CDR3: TGTGCCATCAGCGGGGAAAGGGACTACGAGCAGTACGTC. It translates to CAISGERDYEQYV.